The 10 T cell receptor beta chains below all came from one sample that was sequenced in a study of T cell responses to AZD1222 COVID-19 vaccine. The table came from immunoSEQ multiplex PCR; TCRdb's copy has only in-frame clones and leaves some out. The sample yields more than 95,000 clones, 89% seen once. Here the sequenced sample was peripheral blood, taken on day 0 of AZD1222 vaccination. The origin of the receptors is an adult in good health.

The chain has TRBV5-8 and TRBJ2-2; 9 bases are shared with TRBD2. Unmatched junction bases numbered 5, after V lost 0 bases and J lost 2 bases. The CDR3 covers 17 residues. Germline CDR1 reads SGHTS; CDR2 reads YDEGEE. In DNA, the CDR3 is TGTGCCAGCAGCTTGGGGCTAGCGGGGCTAAACACCGGGGAGCTGTTTTTT. It specifies CASSLGLAGLNTGELFF.

The genes are TRBV23-1 and TRBJ2-7; tentatively, D is TRBD1 (6 bases). TRBV23-1 is an open reading frame whose function is uncertain. The CDR3 has 15 amino acids. V was cut by 0 bases and J by 2 bases, with 11 bases left in between. For the CDR3, the DNA is TGCGCCAGCAGTCAATCTCGTACAGGGACCTACGAGCAGTACTTC. This codes for CASSQSRTGTYEQYF.

The CDR3 DNA reads as TGTGCCAGCACCACAGGGGCGAATCTGAACACTGAAGCTTTCTTT. The encoded protein is CASTTGANLNTEAFF. The chain joins TRBV11-2 to TRBJ1-1, with 7 bases aligning to TRBD1. The CDR3 has 15 residues. CDR1 is SGHAT and CDR2 is FQNNGV in the germline V gene. V lost 7 bases, J lost 0 bases, and 8 bases stayed unmatched.

The chain uses TRBV6-1 and TRBJ1-4; 7 bases are a match to TRBD1. V lost 1 base and J lost 8; bases outside the gene matches: 7. The CDR3 runs 15 residues. CDR1 and CDR2 from the germline V gene are MNHNS and SASEGT. CDR3 loop: CASSEDETGWEKLFF. The CDR3 region has the DNA TGTGCCAGCAGTGAAGATGAGACAGGGTGGGAAAAACTGTTTTTT.

This chain connects TRBV13 to TRBJ1-2, with D perhaps TRBD1 (5 bases). The CDR3 loop spans 13 amino acids. Germline loops: CDR1 PRHDT, CDR2 FYEKMQ (reference sequence). The V end was cut by 7 bases, the J end by 0 bases, with 9 bases between. The CDR3 region has the DNA TGTGCCAGCACCGACAGTTCTAACTATGGCTACACCTTC. It codes for CASTDSSNYGYTF.

This clone was seen just once. The chain employs TRBV2 and TRBJ2-5, with no clear D. Germline CDR1 reads SNHLY; CDR2 reads FYNNEI. CDR3 length equals 13 residues. V gave up 2 bases and J gave up 3 bases, with 7 bases separating them. CDR3 amino acids: CASSEIREETQYF. The CDR3 coding sequence is TGTGCCAGCAGTGAAATCCGGGAAGAGACCCAGTACTTC. The entire variable domain, with the rest obtained from reference TRBV2 and TRBJ2-5, is as follows: EPEVTQTPSHQVTQMGQEVILRCVPISNHLYFYWYRQILGQKVEFLVSFYNNEISEKSEIFDDQFSVERPDGSNFTLKIRSTKLEDSAMYFCASSEIREETQYFGPGTRLLVL.

The DNA for the CDR3 is TGCGCCAGCAGCACTGAACAGGGGCTCTCTACGGGCAATGAGCAGTTCTTC. It translates to CASSTEQGLSTGNEQFF. The chain couples TRBV5-1 to TRBJ2-1; 7 bases are a match to TRBD1. The CDR3 covers 17 residues. J gave up 6 bases and V 4 bases, and 16 bases lay outside the gene matches. Germline assignment: CDR1 SGHRS and CDR2 YFSETQ.

V is TRBV5-4 and J is TRBJ2-7; maybe TRBD2 (7 bases). CDR3 size: 14 residues. Germline-derived CDR1 and CDR2 are SGHNT and YYREEE (reference sequence). V gave up 4 bases and J gave up 3 bases, with 14 bases separating them. The CDR3 region has the DNA TGTGCCAGCAGCCTGGGGGGAGGGGGCTACGAGCAGTACTTC. It specifies CASSLGGGGYEQYF.

This clone came up once. The chain couples TRBV24-1 to TRBJ2-2, with D possibly being TRBD1 (5 bases). CDR3 size: 14 residues. CDR1 is KGHDR, CDR2 SFDVKD, per germline. The V end was cut by 4 bases, the J end by 4 bases, with 9 bases between. The CDR3 region is CATSDTGLTGELFF. CDR3 DNA: TGTGCCACCAGTGACACAGGTCTCACCGGGGAGCTGTTTTTT.

The rearrangement joins TRBV6-5 to TRBJ2-1, with D maybe TRBD2 (5 bases). Germline lookup yields CDR1 MNHEY and CDR2 SVGAGI. Trimming took off 0 bases at V and 5 bases at J, with 14 bases between the two ends. CDR3 size: 16 residues. The CDR3 DNA reads TGTGCCAGCAGTTACTCACGAGGACTGACGAACAATGAGCAGTTCTTC. Translated, it gives CASSYSRGLTNNEQFF.